The 9 T cell receptor beta chains below come from one sample, sequenced in a study of T cells in Graves' hyperthyroidism and ophthalmopathy. Amplification of TCR beta CDR3 regions was performed using RNA transcripts as template. HTBI primers were employed in a first-round RT-PCR of the TCR CDR3. TCRdb re-analysed the multiplex PCR reads in MiXCR, keeping a single row per CDR3 protein. The top ten hold 9.2% of the sample, which has hundreds of thousands of distinct CDR3 sequences, around 14% seen once. Sequenced sample: blood. The receptors originated from a woman under 30 with Graves' hyperthyroidism.

This clonotype was seen more than once but under ten times. The chain couples TRBV5-1 to TRBJ1-6; the match to TRBD1 covers 7 bases. CDR3 length equals 16 residues. The V and J ends lost 0 bases and 9 bases, in that order; junction bases with no gene match: 9. Germline V CDR1 and CDR2: SGHRS, YFSETQ. CDR3 coding DNA: TGCGCCAGCAGCTTGGGACAGGGAGGGTCTGCTTCACCCCTCCACTTT. Translation gives CASSLGQGGSASPLHF.

In its sample, this clonotype was seen many times. The chain couples TRBV9 to TRBJ1-1; D is perhaps TRBD1 (5 bases). The CDR3 is made up of 15 amino acids. Trimming pared 3 bases from V and 1 base from J, leaving 13 bases between. Germline CDR1 and CDR2: SGDLS and YYNGEE. CDR3 in DNA: TGTGCCAGCAGCGCTCTGGGGGGTACGAACACTGAAGCTTTCTTT. The encoded protein is CASSALGGTNTEAFF.

This clonotype was seen repeatedly, ten times or more. CDR3 in DNA: TGTGCCAGCAGTTTAAAAGGGGGGCTTTTTTCTGAAGCTTTCTTT. Its protein is CASSLKGGLFSEAFF. The chain combines TRBV12-3 or TRBV12-4 with TRBJ1-1, with D perhaps TRBD1 (6 bases). The V end lost 2 bases, the J end lost 6 bases, and 16 bases lay between the germline ends. This CDR3 has 15 amino acids.

The sample holds a few counts of this clonotype. A much larger clone lies a single base off, so this may be a read error. The CDR3 spells CSASASGLGTYGQYF. CDR3 nucleotides: TGCAGTGCTAGTGCGTCCGGACTAGGGACGTACGGGCAGTACTTC. The rearrangement uses TRBV20-1 and TRBJ2-7, with TRBD2 matching 7 bases. The length of the CDR3 is 15 residues. Germline loops: CDR1 DFQATT, CDR2 SNEGSKA (reference sequence).

This clonotype showed up many times. This sequence joins TRBV29-1 and TRBJ1-1; TRBD1 might be the D (5 bases). Per germline, CDR1 SQVTM and CDR2 ANQGSEA. With 1 base removed from V and 1 base from J, the gap between germline ends came to 7 bases. This CDR3 has 13 amino acids. This CDR3 reads CSVEGQPNTEAFF. Here the CDR3 DNA reads TGCAGCGTTGAAGGACAGCCGAACACTGAAGCTTTCTTT.

The sample holds many counts of this clonotype. V usage is TRBV12-3 or TRBV12-4 and J usage is TRBJ2-1; the D is unclear. This CDR3 spans 15 amino acids. Trimming removed 7 bases at V and 0 bases at J, with 13 bases between. The CDR3 coding sequence is TGTGCCAGCATCCTATCCCACGGCTCCTACAATGAGCAGTTCTTC. Encoded protein: CASILSHGSYNEQFF.

This clonotype was found many times. The chain employs TRBV11-2 and TRBJ1-5; a possible D gene is TRBD1 (5 bases). CDR3 length equals 14 residues. Germline V gives CDR1 SGHAT, CDR2 FQNNGV. V dropped 0 bases and J dropped 7 bases, with 10 bases sitting between them. Here the CDR3 DNA reads TGTGCCAGCAGCTTAGACGGGAAGGGGCAGCCCCAGCATTTT. Translated: CASSLDGKGQPQHF.

To note about this clonotype: A much bigger clone sits one base away, suggesting this may be a read error. The rearrangement joins TRBV6-1 to TRBJ2-7; D not certain. Trimming cost V 4 bases and J 7 bases, with 14 bases left between them. Germline V gives CDR1 MNHNS, CDR2 SASEGT. The CDR3 is made up of 13 amino acids. DNA for the CDR3: TGTGCCAGCAGTGCTGGTGGTGTCGATGAGCAGTACTTC. Its protein product is CASSAGGVDEQYF.

This clonotype has a count of ten or more. The genes are TRBV3-1 and TRBJ1-6; weak D call: TRBD1 (5 bases). The CDR3 is 16 amino acids. Trimming removed 1 base at V and 9 bases at J, with 16 bases between. Germline CDR1 LGHDT, CDR2 YNNKEL (reference sequence). As DNA, the CDR3 is TGTGCCAGCAGCCAAGCGTACGGCAGGGTCATTTCACCCCTCCACTTT. Protein sequence: CASSQAYGRVISPLHF.